Here is one T cell receptor (beta chain) with its context. This CDR3 is built from 14 residues. Trimming removed 2 bases from V and 6 bases from J; junction bases left unmatched: 3. Germline V lookup: CDR1 MDHEN, CDR2 SYDVKM. The data originate from a study of blood T cell repertoires in COVID-19. Original handling: Counts of nucleated cells, estimated from reference gene primer amplification, were obtained. This table comes from immunoSEQ multiplex PCR, and its TCRdb copy is limited to in-frame clones, with some not included. The V and J calls and the clone size are those of that table, but D and trimming were determined from the DNA. The data contain 110,000 or so clones, 81% of them singletons.

This chain connects TRBV28 to TRBJ2-7; 11 bases fit TRBD2. The source material was peripheral blood. The TCR sequence derives from a man older than 75 with acute or convalescent COVID-19. The CDR3 protein is CASSLLAGGREQYF. The CDR3 region has the DNA TGTGCCAGCAGTTTACTAGCGGGAGGACGCGAGCAGTACTTC.